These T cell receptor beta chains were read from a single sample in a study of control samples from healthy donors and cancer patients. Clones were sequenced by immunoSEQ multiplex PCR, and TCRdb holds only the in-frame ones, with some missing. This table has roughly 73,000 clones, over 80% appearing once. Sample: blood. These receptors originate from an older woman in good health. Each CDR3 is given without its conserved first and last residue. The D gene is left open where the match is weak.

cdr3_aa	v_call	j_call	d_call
ASRTRGEVTEAF	TRBV2	TRBJ1-1	TRBD1
ASRAGGSGNTIY	TRBV6-6	TRBJ1-3	.
ASSPGALSNQPQH	TRBV28	TRBJ1-5	.
ASSKAGGYSYNEQF	TRBV5-1	TRBJ2-1	TRBD2
SAEGGGGTGELF	TRBV29-1	TRBJ2-2	.
ATSGRLGNTIY	TRBV24-1	TRBJ1-3	.
ASSSSGSPRYNEQF	TRBV6-5	TRBJ2-1	TRBD2
ASSRTRGGLGEQY	TRBV7-2	TRBJ2-7	TRBD2
ASRITGTVNSPLH	TRBV7-3	TRBJ1-6	TRBD1
ASQRSRADTIY	TRBV28	TRBJ1-3	.
ASSLMGFGNTIY	TRBV7-2	TRBJ1-3	.
ASSSLDGTRYT	TRBV27	TRBJ1-2	.
ASSTSETRYDEQY	TRBV18	TRBJ2-7	.
ASSLGLAGVNEQF	TRBV28	TRBJ2-1	TRBD2
ASRRNYRGQPQH	TRBV2	TRBJ1-5	.
ASSYSSAGTDTQY	TRBV6-6	TRBJ2-3	.
AWSFGGYEQY	TRBV30	TRBJ2-7	.
ASSFTSTGGGETQY	TRBV7-9	TRBJ2-5	.
ASSDLAEWGEQF	TRBV7-8	TRBJ2-1	.
ASSLVSYGYT	TRBV12-3/TRBV12-4	TRBJ1-2	.
ASTPRRESSGELF	TRBV19	TRBJ2-2	TRBD2